Sequencing of this T cell receptor (beta chain) was carried out in a study of blood T cell repertoires in COVID-19. V lost 0 bases and J 5 bases, leaving 10 bases between the germline ends. Germline CDR1 reads KGHSH; CDR2 reads LQKENI. The length of the CDR3 is 15 residues. Assay used: immunoSEQ multiplex PCR; TCRdb lists only in-frame clones, some missing. The sample contains under 350,000 clones, 65% to 90% of which appear only once. This chain uses TRBV18 with TRBJ1-4, with D unresolved. This TCR was sampled from a human donor in a cohort sampled during active COVID-19. Source material: peripheral blood. The CDR3 region is CASSPPARPNEKLFF. CDR3 nucleotides: TGTGCCAGCTCACCACCGGCCAGGCCGAATGAAAAACTGTTTTTT.